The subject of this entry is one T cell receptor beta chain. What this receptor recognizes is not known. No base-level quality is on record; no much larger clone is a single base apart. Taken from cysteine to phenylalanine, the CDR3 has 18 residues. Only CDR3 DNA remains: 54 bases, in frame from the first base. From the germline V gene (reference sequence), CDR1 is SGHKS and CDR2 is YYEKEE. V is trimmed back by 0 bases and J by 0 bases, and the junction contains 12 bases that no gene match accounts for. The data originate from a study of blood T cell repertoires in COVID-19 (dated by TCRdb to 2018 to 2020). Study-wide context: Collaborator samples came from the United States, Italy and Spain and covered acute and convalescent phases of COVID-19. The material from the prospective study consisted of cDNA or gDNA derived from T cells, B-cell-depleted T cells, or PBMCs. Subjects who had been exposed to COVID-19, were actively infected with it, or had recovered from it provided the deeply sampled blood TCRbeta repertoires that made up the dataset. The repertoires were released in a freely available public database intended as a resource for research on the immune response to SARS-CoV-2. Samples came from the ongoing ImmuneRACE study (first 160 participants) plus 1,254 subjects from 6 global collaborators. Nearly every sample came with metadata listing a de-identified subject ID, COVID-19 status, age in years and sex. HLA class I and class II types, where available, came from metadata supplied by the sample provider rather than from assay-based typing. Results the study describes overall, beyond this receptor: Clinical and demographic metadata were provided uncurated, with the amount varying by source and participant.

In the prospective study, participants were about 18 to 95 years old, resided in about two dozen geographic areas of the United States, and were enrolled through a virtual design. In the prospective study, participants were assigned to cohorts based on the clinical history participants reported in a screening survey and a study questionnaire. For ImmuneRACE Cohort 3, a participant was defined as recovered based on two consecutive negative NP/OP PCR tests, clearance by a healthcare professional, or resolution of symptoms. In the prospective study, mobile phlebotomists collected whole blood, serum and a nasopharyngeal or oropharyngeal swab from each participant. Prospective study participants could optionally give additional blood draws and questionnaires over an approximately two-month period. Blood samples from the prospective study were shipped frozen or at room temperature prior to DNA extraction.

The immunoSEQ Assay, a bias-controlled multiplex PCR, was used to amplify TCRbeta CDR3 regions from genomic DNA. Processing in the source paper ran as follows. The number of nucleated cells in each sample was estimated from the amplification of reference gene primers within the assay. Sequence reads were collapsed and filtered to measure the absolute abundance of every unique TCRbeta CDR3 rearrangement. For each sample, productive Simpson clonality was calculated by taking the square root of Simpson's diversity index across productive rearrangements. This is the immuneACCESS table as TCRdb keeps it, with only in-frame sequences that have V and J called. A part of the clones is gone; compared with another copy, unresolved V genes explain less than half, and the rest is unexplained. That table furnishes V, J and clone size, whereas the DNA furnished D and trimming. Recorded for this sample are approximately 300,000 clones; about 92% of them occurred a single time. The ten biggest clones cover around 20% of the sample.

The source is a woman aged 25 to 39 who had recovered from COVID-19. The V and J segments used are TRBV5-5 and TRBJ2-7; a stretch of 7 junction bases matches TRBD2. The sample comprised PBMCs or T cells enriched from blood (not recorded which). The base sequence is TGTGCCAGCAGCTTGGGGGCTGCATGGGCGGGGGTCTCCTACGAGCAGTACTTC. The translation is CASSLGAAWAGVSYEQYF.